These T cell receptor beta chains were read from a single sample in a study of control samples from healthy donors and cancer patients. Method: immunoSEQ multiplex PCR; TCRdb's copy keeps in-frame clones and lacks some. The top ten clones hold about 4% of a sample with roughly 180,000 clones, about 93% of them seen once. Sequenced sample: blood. These receptors all stem from a woman aged 60 to 75 in good health. CDR3s include the opening cysteine and the closing phenylalanine or tryptophan. Each record gives: V gene, D gene, clone size, J gene, CDR3 DNA, CDR3 protein. A D gene is named only where the DNA matches it firmly. Some rows mark clone size as missing; the rest say once, few, many or name a class of expanded clone.

TRBV19	-	once	TRBJ1-4	TGTGCCAGTAGTATGGTGCAGCTAAATGAAAAACTGTTTTTT	CASSMVQLNEKLFF
TRBV5-1	-	-	TRBJ1-5	TGCGCCAGCAGCTTGAGCGGACAGAGCAATCAGCCCCAGCATTTT	CASSLSGQSNQPQHF
TRBV7-9	-	-	TRBJ2-4	TGTGCCAGCAGCTTAAACAGGGGGGCTAGCGGGGCCCCGACGTACTTC	CASSLNRGASGAPTYF
TRBV5-8	-	-	TRBJ2-1	TGTGCCAGCAGCCCGGGACCACGCTACAATGAGCAGTTCTTC	CASSPGPRYNEQFF
TRBV5-5	-	-	TRBJ1-1	TGTGCCAGCAGCTTGGCTTTTGGGGGGCTGAACACTGAAGCTTTCTTT	CASSLAFGGLNTEAFF
TRBV15	-	once	TRBJ2-1	TGTGCCACCAGCGGCCTTGGCGGGGCCTACAATGAGCAGTTCTTC	CATSGLGGAYNEQFF
TRBV12-2	-	once	TRBJ1-4	TGTGCAAGTCGCTTAATAAGGCGGTGTGCAACTAATGAAAAACTGTTTTTT	CASRLIRRCATNEKLFF
TRBV14	-	-	TRBJ1-4	TGTGCCAGCAGACAAGGGGCAAGCGTGACCGAAAAACTGTTTTTT	CASRQGASVTEKLFF
TRBV25-1	-	-	TRBJ1-1	TGTGCCAGCAGTGAAGATACACAGCACCTAAACACTGAAGCTTTCTTT	CASSEDTQHLNTEAFF
TRBV2	TRBD1	-	TRBJ1-1	TGTGCCAGTTTGGGGGACAGGGCGAACACTGAAGCTTTCTTT	CASLGDRANTEAFF